A single sample is the source of the 6 T cell receptor beta chains below, sequenced in a study of vaccination effects on CD4 cells after COVID-19. Their cognate antigens are unknown. Clones were sequenced by immunoSEQ multiplex PCR, and TCRdb holds only the in-frame ones, with some missing. The data hold 30,000 or so clones, with around three fifths observed a single time. The culture ran for approximately 10 days, and then CD4+ T cells were isolated. The source was CD4+ T cells from PBMCs cultured without peptide, collected before COVID-19 vaccination. These TCRs come from a human donor who received a COVID-19 vaccine.

The CDR3: CASSQDSGRVNTEAFF. The DNA of the CDR3 is TGTGCCAGCAGCCAAGATTCAGGCAGGGTGAACACTGAAGCTTTCTTT. This chain uses TRBV4-2 with TRBJ1-1, with D maybe TRBD1 (5 bases). The germline CDR1 and CDR2 sequences are LGHNA and YNFKEQ. The V and J ends lost 0 bases and 0 bases respectively, with 11 bases between them. The CDR3 is 16 amino acids.

The genes are TRBV24-1 and TRBJ2-3; D gene uncertain. The ends were cut back, 5 bases at V and 8 bases at J, with 10 bases in the middle. The germline V gene encodes CDR1 KGHDR and CDR2 SFDVKD. There are 12 residues in the CDR3. The DNA for the CDR3 is TGTGCCACCAGTGGGTCCTTTGGTACGCAGTATTTT. Translating gives CATSGSFGTQYF.

The count of this clone is one. CDR3 protein: CAWSVRDRVTDTQYF. CDR3 nucleotide sequence: TGTGCCTGGAGTGTACGGGACAGGGTTACAGATACGCAGTATTTT. The rearrangement links TRBV30 to TRBJ2-3; 9 nucleotides align to TRBD1. Looked up from germline, CDR1 is GTSNPN and CDR2 is SVGIG (reference sequence). The CDR3 is 15 amino acids. V lost 0 bases, J lost 3 bases, and 4 bases stayed unmatched.

V gene TRBV6-5 combines with J gene TRBJ2-7; the match to TRBD1 covers 9 bases. The CDR3 consists of 15 residues. Germline V CDR1 and CDR2: MNHEY, SVGAGI. With 5 bases clipped from V and 6 bases from J, the junction kept 11 bases outside the gene matches. The CDR3, as DNA: TGTGCCAGCAGTCAGCTTGGGACAGGGTCTCTCGAGCAGTACTTC. This gives the protein CASSQLGTGSLEQYF.

The genes are TRBV19 and TRBJ2-3; TRBD2 matches 12 bases. The germline V gene has CDR1 LNHDA and CDR2 SQIVND (reference sequence). This CDR3 is 15 amino acids long. V was pared by 5 bases and J by 4 bases, with 4 bases of the junction left unmatched. CDR3 loop: CASSPSGGGSDTQYF. The CDR3 nucleotides are TGTGCCAGTAGTCCTAGCGGGGGGGGGTCAGATACGCAGTATTTT. The variable domain in full, completed from reference TRBV19 and TRBJ2-3, reads DGGITQSPKYLFRKEGQNVTLSCEQNLNHDAMYWYRQDPGQGLRLIYYSQIVNDFQKGDIAEGYSVSREKKESFPLTVTSAQKNPTAFYLCASSPSGGGSDTQYFGPGTRLTVL.

CDR3 protein: CASSPGPYYGYTF. The CDR3 DNA reads TGTGCCAGCTCACCCGGACCGTACTATGGCTACACCTTC. The V call is TRBV18, the J call TRBJ1-2; D is unclear. The CDR3 extends over 13 amino acids. With 3 bases removed from V and 3 bases from J, the gap between germline ends came to 8 bases. From germline, CDR1 is KGHSH and CDR2 LQKENI.